The 29 T cell receptor beta chains below all came from one sample that was sequenced in a study of shared clonotypes between healthy human individuals. Produced via immunoSEQ multiplex PCR; TCRdb's table is partial and in-frame only. The data hold some 2 million clones, with 85% to 95% observed a single time. The sequencing sample was made of naive CD4+ T cells sorted from blood. As to subset: CD45RA+ positively selected. Receptors originate from a man in his late teens or twenties in good health.

The CDR3: CASSSGKSGTDTQYF. In DNA, the CDR3 is TGTGCCAGCAGTTCTGGTAAAAGCGGCACAGATACGCAGTATTTT. The rearrangement links TRBV6-6 to TRBJ2-3; D is ambiguous. Germline V gives CDR1 MNHNY, CDR2 SVGAGI (reference sequence). CDR3 length equals 15 residues. Trimming removed 4 bases from V and 1 base from J, with 12 bases in between.

The chain joins TRBV27 to TRBJ2-3; TRBD2 matches at 8 bases. Trimming removed 6 bases from V and 2 bases from J; junction bases left unmatched: 7. Per germline, CDR1 MNHEY and CDR2 SMNVEV (reference sequence). The CDR3 is 15 amino acids. CDR3 in amino acids: CASSPGLVPTDTQYF. For the CDR3, the DNA is TGTGCCAGCAGCCCGGGACTAGTACCCACAGATACGCAGTATTTT.

This chain joins TRBV28 and TRBJ2-7; 11 bases are shared with TRBD1. Germline assignment: CDR1 MDHEN and CDR2 SYDVKM. J lost 7 bases, V lost 2 bases, and 10 bases had no gene match. The CDR3 covers 16 residues. DNA of the CDR3: TGTGCCAGCAGTTTAAAACCGGGGACAGGGGGAGGGGAGCAGTACTTC. It encodes CASSLKPGTGGGEQYF.

The chain has TRBV7-8 and TRBJ1-5, with TRBD1 as a possible D gene (6 bases). The CDR3 runs to 15 residues. Trimming pared 5 bases from V and 0 bases from J, leaving 11 bases between. From germline, CDR1 is SGHVS and CDR2 FQNEAQ. This CDR3 reads CASSPGTNSNQPQHF. CDR3 coding DNA: TGTGCCAGCAGCCCGGGGACAAATAGCAATCAGCCCCAGCATTTT.

The chain is built from TRBV18 and TRBJ2-1; D gene ambiguous. This CDR3 is 14 amino acids long. V shed 2 bases and J shed 6 bases, with 11 bases lying between them. Germline V lookup: CDR1 KGHSH, CDR2 LQKENI. The CDR3 loop is CASSPVIPLNEQFF. For the CDR3, the DNA is TGTGCCAGCTCACCAGTAATCCCCCTCAATGAGCAGTTCTTC.

The chain uses TRBV28 and TRBJ1-4; 7 nucleotides match TRBD1. The CDR3 loop spans 14 amino acids. Germline V gene lookup returns CDR1 MDHEN and CDR2 SYDVKM. V lost 10 bases, J lost 7 bases, and 12 bases stayed unmatched. The CDR3 DNA reads TGTGCCACCACGGAGGGGGCGCGGAGTGAAAAACTGTTTTTT. It encodes CATTEGARSEKLFF.

This clone was picked up many times. This chain joins TRBV29-1 and TRBJ2-5, with D possibly called TRBD1 or TRBD2 (5 bases each). Deletions cut 3 bases from V and 3 bases from J, with 17 bases between. The CDR3 has 15 amino acids. Germline assignment: CDR1 SQVTM and CDR2 ANQGSEA. The DNA for the CDR3 is TGCAGCGTTGAGGAACCCGGGACCATAGAAGAGACCCAGTACTTC. This translates into CSVEEPGTIEETQYF.

J is TRBJ2-5 and V is TRBV10-3, with 14 positions matching TRBD2. The CDR3 spans 15 residues. After removal of 6 bases from V and 3 bases from J, the junction contained 3 bases not matched to a gene. Germline CDR1 and CDR2: ENHRY and SYGVKD. CDR3 nucleotide sequence: TGTGCCATCAGGGGGACTAGCGGGAGTAAAGAGACCCAGTACTTC. Its translation is CAIRGTSGSKETQYF.

J is TRBJ2-1 and V is TRBV29-1; tentative D call: TRBD2 (5 bases). V dropped 3 bases and J dropped 0 bases, with 12 bases sitting between them. CDR1 is SQVTM and CDR2 is ANQGSEA in the germline V gene. The CDR3 sequence is 15 residues long. The CDR3 DNA sequence: TGCAGCGTTGAGCCGGGATCCCTCTCCTACAATGAGCAGTTCTTC. As protein: CSVEPGSLSYNEQFF.

The rearrangement links TRBV7-9 to TRBJ2-7, with D unresolved. The V and J ends lost 2 bases and 6 bases respectively, with 8 bases between them. The CDR3 is made up of 12 amino acids. Per germline, CDR1 SEHNR and CDR2 FQNEAQ (reference sequence). CDR3 in amino acids: CASSLSISEQYF. Written as DNA, the CDR3 is TGTGCCAGCAGCTTATCAATCTCCGAGCAGTACTTC.

V is TRBV2 and J is TRBJ1-5; weak D call: TRBD1 (5 bases). Between the trimmed V and J ends, which lost 6 bases and 0 bases, there was a span of 9 bases. Germline CDR1 reads SNHLY; CDR2 reads FYNNEI. The CDR3 is 14 residues long. In nucleotides, the CDR3 is TGTGCCAGCAGGGGGGTCCGTAGCAATCAGCCCCAGCATTTT. This codes for CASRGVRSNQPQHF.

This chain links TRBV27 with TRBJ2-1, with D possibly being TRBD1 (6 bases). The germline CDR1 and CDR2 sequences are MNHEY and SMNVEV (reference sequence). The CDR3 is 16 residues long. With 6 bases removed from V and 3 bases from J, the gap between germline ends came to 18 bases. The CDR3 nucleotides are TGTGCCAGCAGAGGGGGTAAAGGGTCCCTCTACAATGAGCAGTTCTTC. Its protein is CASRGGKGSLYNEQFF.

This chain uses TRBV27 with TRBJ2-1, with 14 positions matching TRBD2. Germline CDR1 MNHEY, CDR2 SMNVEV (reference sequence). The CDR3 spans 17 residues. Trimming removed 5 bases from V and 5 bases from J; junction bases left unmatched: 8. The CDR3 loop is CASSPRLAGGPNNEQFF. In nucleotides, the CDR3 is TGTGCCAGCAGTCCACGACTAGCGGGAGGGCCGAACAATGAGCAGTTCTTC.

V is TRBV4-1 and J is TRBJ2-2, with unresolved D. The V end lost 0 bases, the J end lost 7 bases, and 6 bases lay between the germline ends. The CDR3 has 13 residues. Germline values: CDR1 MGHRA, CDR2 YSYEKL. The CDR3 nucleotides read TGCGCCAGCAGCCAAGAGAAGGGCGGGGAGCTGTTTTTT. Protein: CASSQEKGGELFF.

This chain joins TRBV28 and TRBJ1-5; perhaps TRBD1 as D (6 bases). The germline V and J ends were trimmed by 1 base and 9 bases, with 10 bases remaining between them. The CDR3 covers 13 residues. Germline CDR1 is MDHEN and CDR2 is SYDVKM. The DNA for the CDR3 is TGTGCCAGCAGTTTATCCACAGGGCCGCCCCAGCATTTT. Translation gives CASSLSTGPPQHF.

In this sample, this clone turned up many times. Germline is not matched at one junction end, which may reflect a read error. This CDR3 is also generated by other DNA sequences in the sample. This chain connects TRBV5-1 to TRBJ2-7, with D possibly matching TRBD2 (5 bases). The CDR3 has 15 residues. Germline V gives CDR1 SGHRS, CDR2 YFSETQ. The CDR3 spells CASSSLRDSSHEQYF. The CDR3 bases are TGCGCCAGCAGCTCCCTGAGGGATAGCTCCCACGAGCAGTACTTC.

The DNA of the CDR3 is TGTGCCAGCAGTTTATGGGACAGGGCGAACACTGAAGCTTTCTTT. Translating it yields CASSLWDRANTEAFF. The chain links TRBV28 to TRBJ1-1, with TRBD1 identical over 8 bases. CDR3 length: 15 amino acids. V was pared by 0 bases and J by 1 base, with 1 base of the junction left unmatched. From germline, CDR1 is MDHEN and CDR2 SYDVKM.

J is TRBJ2-1 and V is TRBV4-2; no definite D call. This CDR3 contains 14 residues. With 0 bases removed from V and 12 bases from J, the gap between germline ends came to 15 bases. CDR1 LGHNA and CDR2 YNFKEQ come from the germline V gene. CDR3: CASSQDDQVRGQFF. The CDR3 nucleotides read TGTGCCAGCAGCCAAGATGACCAGGTCCGTGGGCAGTTCTTC.

This chain links TRBV6-5 with TRBJ1-2; a weak D match, TRBD1 (6 bases). CDR1 MNHEY and CDR2 SVGAGI come from the germline V gene. This CDR3 is 12 amino acids long. Trimming removed 0 bases from V and 14 bases from J, with 13 bases in between. CDR3 loop: CASSYSGGRLTF. DNA for the CDR3: TGTGCCAGCAGTTACTCGGGGGGCAGGCTTACCTTC.

This chain links TRBV28 with TRBJ2-7, with unresolved D. Germline V CDR1 and CDR2: MDHEN, SYDVKM. The CDR3 has 12 residues. The V gene lost 8 bases and the J gene lost 2 bases, with 10 bases spanning the gap. The CDR3 spells CASSLQTYEQYF. DNA for the CDR3: TGTGCCAGCTCCCTCCAGACCTACGAGCAGTACTTC. The entire variable domain, with the rest obtained from reference TRBV28 and TRBJ2-7, is as follows: DVKVTQSSRYLVKRTGEKVFLECVQDMDHENMFWYRQDPGLGLRLIYFSYDVKMKEKGDIPEGYSVSREKKERFSLILESASTNQTSMYLCASSLQTYEQYFGPGTRLTVT.

The sample holds one count of this clone. The chain's CDR3 is CSVEERANTGELFF. As DNA, the CDR3 is TGCAGCGTTGAAGAGAGGGCGAACACCGGGGAGCTGTTTTTT. V is TRBV29-1 and J is TRBJ2-2; D might be TRBD2 (5 bases). The CDR3 covers 14 residues. V lost 0 bases and J lost 0, with 5 bases in between. Germline lookup yields CDR1 SQVTM and CDR2 ANQGSEA.

The chain links TRBV18 to TRBJ2-7; D not certain. Trimming stripped 3 bases from V and 3 bases from J, with 12 bases between. The germline V gene has CDR1 KGHSH and CDR2 LQKENI. This CDR3 is built from 14 residues. The CDR3 loop reads CASSPGAQLYEQYF. CDR3 bases: TGTGCCAGCTCACCTGGCGCCCAGCTCTACGAGCAGTACTTC.

This clone was seen only once. This chain uses TRBV10-1 with TRBJ2-7; D is ambiguous. The CDR3 runs to 13 residues. CDR1 is WNHNN, CDR2 SYGVQD, per germline (reference sequence). V was pared by 0 bases and J by 3 bases, with 6 bases between. The CDR3 sequence: CASSESPLYEQYF. In DNA form, the CDR3 reads TGCGCCAGCAGTGAGTCCCCCCTCTACGAGCAGTACTTC.

The chain links TRBV7-9 to TRBJ1-1; the D gene is possibly TRBD1 (5 bases). The V and J ends lost 5 bases and 0 bases respectively, with 13 bases between them. CDR1 is SEHNR and CDR2 is FQNEAQ in the germline V gene (reference sequence). This CDR3 region has 15 residues. The CDR3 nucleotides read TGTGCCAGCAGCCTGAAGGGGCAAATGAACACTGAAGCTTTCTTT. Its protein product is CASSLKGQMNTEAFF.

This clone was seen just once. The chain combines TRBV6-1 with TRBJ2-5; D might be TRBD2 (5 bases). V lost 2 bases and J lost 4, with 11 bases in between. Germline V gene data show CDR1 as MNHNS and CDR2 as SASEGT. CDR3 length: 14 amino acids. Here the CDR3 reads CASSETRSGETQYF. Written as DNA, the CDR3 is TGTGCCAGCAGTGAAACCCGGAGCGGAGAGACCCAGTACTTC.

The CDR3 DNA reads as TGTGCCAGCAGCTTAGACCCAGGGTTTGACATTCAGTACTTC. Residues: CASSLDPGFDIQYF. The chain couples TRBV7-9 to TRBJ2-4; TRBD1 might be the D (5 bases). CDR1 is SEHNR, CDR2 FQNEAQ, per germline (reference sequence). V gave up 1 base and J gave up 8 bases, with 12 bases separating them. CDR3 length equals 14 residues.

CDR3 amino acids: CASSFSGTSNEQFF. As DNA, the CDR3 is TGTGCCAGCAGCTTCTCCGGGACTAGTAATGAGCAGTTCTTC. The chain carries TRBV7-8 and TRBJ2-1; 8 bases fit TRBD2. Germline V gene data show CDR1 as SGHVS and CDR2 as FQNEAQ. With 3 bases clipped from V and 7 bases from J, the junction kept 5 bases outside the gene matches. CDR3 length: 14 residues.

The chain joins TRBV30 to TRBJ2-2; 12 bases line up with TRBD2. V gave up 4 bases and J gave up 0 bases; unmatched junction bases: 9. Germline V gene lookup returns CDR1 GTSNPN and CDR2 SVGIG (reference sequence). CDR3 length equals 18 residues. CDR3: CAWKDRTSGESNTGELFF. In nucleotides, the CDR3 is TGTGCCTGGAAAGACCGGACTAGCGGGGAATCGAACACCGGGGAGCTGTTTTTT.

The chain combines TRBV4-3 with TRBJ2-7; 14 nucleotides match TRBD2. J lost 3 bases, V lost 5 bases, and 3 bases had no gene match. The CDR3 contains 15 residues. The V gene's germline CDR1 is LGHNA and CDR2 YSLEER. The CDR3 loop reads CASSWGLAGDYEQYF. In DNA, the CDR3 is TGCGCCAGCAGCTGGGGACTAGCGGGAGACTACGAGCAGTACTTC.